Detailed here is one TCR beta chain. Sequenced by immunoSEQ multiplex PCR; TCRdb stores in-frame clones only, minus some. This sample has 85,000 to 100,000 clones, with approximately 82% found just once. The sample originates from a study of control samples from healthy donors and cancer patients. Germline CDR1 reads MNHEY; CDR2 reads SVGAGI. J lost 3 bases, V lost 4 bases, and 11 bases had no gene match. The length of the CDR3 is 16 residues. Sequenced: blood. The chain combines TRBV6-5 with TRBJ1-1, with 7 bases matching TRBD1. This TCR was recovered from a man aged 55 to 70 in good health. This CDR3 reads CASSFGQAGIDTEAFF. CDR3 in DNA: TGTGCCAGCAGTTTCGGACAGGCTGGTATCGACACTGAAGCTTTCTTT.